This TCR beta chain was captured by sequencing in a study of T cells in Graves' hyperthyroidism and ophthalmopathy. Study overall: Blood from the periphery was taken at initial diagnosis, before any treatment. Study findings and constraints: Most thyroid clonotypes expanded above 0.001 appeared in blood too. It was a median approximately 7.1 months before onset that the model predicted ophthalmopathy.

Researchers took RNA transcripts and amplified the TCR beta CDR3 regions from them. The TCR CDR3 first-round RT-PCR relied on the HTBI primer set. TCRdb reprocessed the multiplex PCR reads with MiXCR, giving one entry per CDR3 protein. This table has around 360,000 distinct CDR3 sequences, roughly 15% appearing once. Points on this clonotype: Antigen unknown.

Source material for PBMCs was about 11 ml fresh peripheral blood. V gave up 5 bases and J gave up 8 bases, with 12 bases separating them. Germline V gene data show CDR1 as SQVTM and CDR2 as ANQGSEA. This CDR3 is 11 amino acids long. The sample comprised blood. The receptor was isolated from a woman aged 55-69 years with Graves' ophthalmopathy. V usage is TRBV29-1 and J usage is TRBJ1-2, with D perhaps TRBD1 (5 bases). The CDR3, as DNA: TGCAGCGTTAAAATAGGGGAGGGCTACACCTTC. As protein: CSVKIGEGYTF.